This record looks at one T cell receptor beta chain sequence and its context. CDR3 length: 13 amino acids. Germline lookup yields CDR1 SGHTA and CDR2 FQGTGA. Trimming pared 5 bases from V and 8 bases from J, leaving 15 bases between. This sample was included in a study of control samples from healthy donors and cancer patients. Profiling relied on immunoSEQ multiplex PCR, and the TCRdb table lists in-frame clones only, not all of them. This sample has around 80,000 clones, with approximately 94% found just once. The V gene is TRBV7-3, the J gene TRBJ1-2; TRBD1 might be the D (6 bases). What was sequenced was blood. This TCR derives from a woman in her twenties or thirties in good health. The CDR3, as DNA: TGTGCCAGCAGCCCCGGGACATCTACAGGCTACACCTTC. Translated, it gives CASSPGTSTGYTF.